Described below is a single T cell receptor (beta chain) sequence and its context. As yet, its antigen is unknown. Between the trimmed V and J ends, which lost 6 bases and 4 bases, there was a span of 9 bases. Germline values: CDR1 MDHEN, CDR2 SYDVKM. The CDR3 sequence is 12 residues long. This entry comes from a study of cytomegalovirus exposure and HLA in healthy donors. General study points: Follow-up analysis later connected one missense variant in DCLRE1C with trimming of TCR beta V- and J-genes.

Amplification used 60 Vbeta primers and 13 Jbeta primers. Per the original data handling: The count from a later analysis was about 80 million unique TCR beta chains, 9 million to 12 million of them shared. The assay was immunoSEQ multiplex PCR, and TCRdb's table has in-frame clones only and misses some. For V, J and clone size, that table is used; D and trimming come from the DNA. The table has 110,000 to 150,000 clones, around 81% seen once; the top ten hold approximately 6.3%. The V call is TRBV28, the J call TRBJ1-1; D call uncertain. The source is a man aged 40-55 years in good health and CMV-seropositive. The sample comprised PBMCs. CDR3 coding DNA: TGTGCCAGCAGGGCGGGTGGCACTGAAGCTTTCTTT. Translation gives CASRAGGTEAFF.